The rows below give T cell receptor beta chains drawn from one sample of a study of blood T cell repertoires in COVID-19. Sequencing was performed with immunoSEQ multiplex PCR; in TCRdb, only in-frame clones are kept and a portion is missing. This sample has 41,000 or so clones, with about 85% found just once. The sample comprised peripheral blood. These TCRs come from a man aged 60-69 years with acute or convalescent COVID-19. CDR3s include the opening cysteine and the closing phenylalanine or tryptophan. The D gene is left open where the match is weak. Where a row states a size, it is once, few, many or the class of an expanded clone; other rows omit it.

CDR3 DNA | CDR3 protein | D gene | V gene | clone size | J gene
TGTGCCAGCAGCTTATCCGGGGGGATCACCGGGGAGCTGTTTTTT | CASSLSGGITGELFF | TRBD2 | TRBV5-6 | few | TRBJ2-2
TGTGCCTGGAGTGTAATGGGGGGGGACATCTATGGCTACACCTTC | CAWSVMGGDIYGYTF | - | TRBV30 | few | TRBJ1-2
TGCGCCAGCTCCGACTTAGCGTCCAAAAACATTCAGTACTTC | CASSDLASKNIQYF | - | TRBV5-1 | - | TRBJ2-4
TGTGCCAGCGTTGGCAGGCCTAATGAAAAACTGTTTTTT | CASVGRPNEKLFF | - | TRBV3-1/TRBV3-2 | - | TRBJ1-4
TGTGCCAGCAGCTTGGCGGGGAACGAGCAGTACTTC | CASSLAGNEQYF | - | TRBV5-6 | - | TRBJ2-7
TGTGCCAGCAGTTTTACGGCAGGGAACACTGAAGCTTTCTTT | CASSFTAGNTEAFF | - | TRBV11-2 | - | TRBJ1-1
TGTGCCAGTAGTCTAACTAGCGGGGTCCCTGAGCAGTTCTTC | CASSLTSGVPEQFF | TRBD2 | TRBV19 | - | TRBJ2-1
TGCGCCAGCAGTCATTGGGGCCTCCTCCCCTCTGGGGCCAACGTCCTGACTTTC | CASSHWGLLPSGANVLTF | - | TRBV23-1 | - | TRBJ2-6
TGTGCCAGCAGCCGAGACAGGGGGCCGGATGGCTACACCTTC | CASSRDRGPDGYTF | TRBD1 | TRBV3-1/TRBV3-2 | - | TRBJ1-2
TGCGCCAGCAGCTTCGCGGGTAATGAAAAACTGTTTTTT | CASSFAGNEKLFF | - | TRBV5-1 | - | TRBJ1-4
TGTGCCAGCAGTCCCGGGGGGGCCGAAGCCAAAAACATTCAGTACTTC | CASSPGGAEAKNIQYF | TRBD2 | TRBV9 | - | TRBJ2-4
TGTGCCAGCAGCCGGGGACAGGTGACGAACTATGGCTACACCTTC | CASSRGQVTNYGYTF | TRBD1 | TRBV3-1/TRBV3-2 | - | TRBJ1-2
TGTGCCAGCGCCCGGGACACATCCTACGAGCAGTACTTC | CASARDTSYEQYF | - | TRBV9 | few | TRBJ2-7
TGTGCCAGCAGTGCCCCGGACAAAAGCAATCAGCCCCAGCATTTT | CASSAPDKSNQPQHF | - | TRBV6-4 | - | TRBJ1-5
TGTGCCAGCAGCGTAGGCTTAGCAAGCCCATCCTATGGCTACACCTTC | CASSVGLASPSYGYTF | - | TRBV9 | once | TRBJ1-2
TGTGCCAGCAGCTTGGCGACAGGGCCGAACTATGGCTACACCTTC | CASSLATGPNYGYTF | TRBD1 | TRBV5-5 | - | TRBJ1-2
TGCGCCAGCAGCTTGATGGGACTAGCCTACTCTAGCACAGATACGCAGTATTTT | CASSLMGLAYSSTDTQYF | TRBD2 | TRBV5-1 | - | TRBJ2-3
TGTGCCAGCAGCCGGACAGAAAACACTGAAGCTTTCTTT | CASSRTENTEAFF | - | TRBV5-6 | - | TRBJ1-1
TGTGCCAGCCGCCAGGGAAGAGGTCAGCCCCAGCATTTT | CASRQGRGQPQHF | - | TRBV2 | - | TRBJ1-5
TGTGCCAGCAGCCAAGGAGGGGGGGATAATAACTATGGCTACACCTTC | CASSQGGGDNNYGYTF | - | TRBV4-2 | - | TRBJ1-2
TGTGCCAGCAGCCAAGATATCACAGGATGGGCTTTCTTT | CASSQDITGWAFF | - | TRBV3-1/TRBV3-2 | - | TRBJ1-1
TGTGCCAGCAGCCAGACTAGCGACTCCTACGAGCAGTACTTC | CASSQTSDSYEQYF | TRBD2 | TRBV3-1/TRBV3-2 | - | TRBJ2-7
TGTGCCAGCAGTTCCCGGACTAGCGGGGGGACAGATACGCAGTATTTT | CASSSRTSGGTDTQYF | TRBD2 | TRBV2 | - | TRBJ2-3
TGTGCCAGCAGCTTAGGGCTAGCGTACAATGAGCAGTTCTTC | CASSLGLAYNEQFF | - | TRBV7-2 | - | TRBJ2-1
TGCGCCAGCAGCCAGATACAGGGTGGGGTTACAGATACGCAGTATTTT | CASSQIQGGVTDTQYF | - | TRBV5-1 | - | TRBJ2-3
TGTGCCAGCAGCTTAGATCGTTTTGGTCGAGGACATCAATCTGGAAACACCATATATTTT | CASSLDRFGRGHQSGNTIYF | - | TRBV11-2 | - | TRBJ1-3
TGTGCCAGCAGTTTCGTCAGGAACACTGAAGCTTTCTTT | CASSFVRNTEAFF | - | TRBV12-3/TRBV12-4 | - | TRBJ1-1
TGCGCCAGTGGGACTAGCACAGATACGCAGTATTTT | CASGTSTDTQYF | - | TRBV10-2 | - | TRBJ2-3
TGTGCCAGCAGTTACGCGACAAGACAGGATGAAAAACTGTTTTTT | CASSYATRQDEKLFF | - | TRBV6-2/TRBV6-3 | - | TRBJ1-4
TGCGCCAGCAGCCGTCCGGGACAGAACTATGGTTACACCTTC | CASSRPGQNYGYTF | TRBD1 | TRBV5-1 | - | TRBJ1-2
TGTGCCAGCAGCGGACTAGCGGGGGGGGGAGCCTACAATGAGCAGTTCTTC | CASSGLAGGGAYNEQFF | TRBD2 | TRBV7-2 | - | TRBJ2-1
TGTGCCAGTAGTCCCAACCGGGACATCTACACTGAAGCTTTCTTT | CASSPNRDIYTEAFF | - | TRBV19 | - | TRBJ1-1
TGTGCCAGTAGTATATTCCGGCAGGGGACCTATAATTCACCCCTCCACTTT | CASSIFRQGTYNSPLHF | - | TRBV19 | - | TRBJ1-6
TGTGCCAGCAGCGTAGCGGGGTTTGGGCAGTGGGACGAGCAGTACTTC | CASSVAGFGQWDEQYF | - | TRBV9 | - | TRBJ2-7
TGTGCCAGCAGTGTTAGGGACACCACTGAAGCTTTCTTT | CASSVRDTTEAFF | - | TRBV2 | - | TRBJ1-1
TGTGCCAGCAGCTTGGCAGGGACTTTTGGACAGCCCCAGCATTTT | CASSLAGTFGQPQHF | - | TRBV5-8 | - | TRBJ1-5
TGTGCCAGCAGCGGAATTGACAGGGGTAATGAAAAACTGTTTTTT | CASSGIDRGNEKLFF | TRBD1 | TRBV9 | - | TRBJ1-4
TGTGCCAGTAGTATCGAGGACAGGGCGAGCTATGGCTACACCTTC | CASSIEDRASYGYTF | TRBD1 | TRBV19 | few | TRBJ1-2
TGTGCCAGCAGTGAACCCCGCGGGGGGGGAGCAGAGACCCAGTACTTC | CASSEPRGGGAETQYF | TRBD2 | TRBV2 | - | TRBJ2-5
TGTGCCAGCAGCAAGGGGTGGGGCACTGAAGCTTTCTTT | CASSKGWGTEAFF | - | TRBV2 | few | TRBJ1-1
TGTGCCAGCGCGGACAGGCTCACCTATGGCTACACCTTC | CASADRLTYGYTF | TRBD1 | TRBV12-3/TRBV12-4 | - | TRBJ1-2
TGTGCCAGTACTTCCGGGACTAGCGGGGGAGAGCAGTTCTTC | CASTSGTSGGEQFF | TRBD2 | TRBV6-5 | - | TRBJ2-1
TGTGCCAGCAGCTCCCCGACAGGCTTGTTTGGATATGGCTACACCTTC | CASSSPTGLFGYGYTF | - | TRBV5-8 | - | TRBJ1-2
TGCGCCAGCAGCCCCGGACAGCAAGAGACCCAGTACTTC | CASSPGQQETQYF | - | TRBV5-1 | - | TRBJ2-5